This T cell receptor beta chain came from a study of T cell responses to AZD1222 COVID-19 vaccine. Study conclusions and caveats: The donor cohort was predominantly white British with a female majority, and clonal diversity may have been underestimated. Vaccine-associated CD4 TCRs ranged over spike, dominating at 160-218 and 743-854.

The table came from immunoSEQ multiplex PCR; TCRdb's copy has only in-frame clones and leaves some out. Among 150,000 or so clones, around 90% were seen once, and the ten largest hold 3% to 4%. This clone came up once. What it binds is unknown. The CDR3 runs to 16 residues. The trim removed 4 bases at V and 5 bases at J, leaving 10 bases unmatched. Looked up from germline, CDR1 is KGHSH and CDR2 is LQKENI. The sequenced sample was peripheral blood, obtained 28 days after the second AZD1222 dose. V and J are TRBV18 and TRBJ2-7; 11 nucleotides agree with TRBD1. The TCR comes from an adult who received the AZD1222 COVID-19 vaccine. The chain's CDR3 is CASSHAGTGGKNEQYF. The CDR3, as DNA: TGTGCCAGCTCACACGCCGGGACAGGGGGGAAGAACGAGCAGTACTTC. Together with reference TRBV18 and TRBJ2-7, the CDR3 gives the full variable domain: NAGVMQNPRHLVRRRGQEARLRCSPMKGHSHVYWYRQLPEEGLKFMVYLQKENIIDESGMPKERFSAEFPKEGPSILRIQQVVRGDSAAYFCASSHAGTGGKNEQYFGPGTRLTVT.